This T cell receptor beta chain was documented in a study of blood T cell repertoires in COVID-19. About the research overall: Whether acute or convalescent, the COVID-19 samples came from the United States, Italy and Spain. Sources were T cells, B-cell-depleted T cells, or PBMCs; the material itself was cDNA or gDNA.

Per the original methods: By means of reference gene primer amplification, nucleated cell counts were estimated. Generated by immunoSEQ multiplex PCR, the TCRdb table keeps only in-frame clones and is missing some. That table gives V, J and clone size, and the DNA gave D and trimming. The repertoire holds around 300,000 clones, with 86% as singletons. In its sample, this clone was seen once. CDR3 length: 17 amino acids. The sequenced sample consisted of peripheral blood. The clonotype originates from a woman aged 30 to 39 with active or convalescent COVID-19. The V gene is TRBV21-1, the J gene TRBJ2-3; TRBD2, the table's D call, lacks a check against the DNA. TRBV21-1 is assigned pseudogene status. The CDR3 loop reads CASSKERAVRRTDTQYF. For the CDR3, the DNA is TGTGCCAGCAGCAAAGAGAGAGCCGTGCGGCGCACAGATACGCAGTATTTT.